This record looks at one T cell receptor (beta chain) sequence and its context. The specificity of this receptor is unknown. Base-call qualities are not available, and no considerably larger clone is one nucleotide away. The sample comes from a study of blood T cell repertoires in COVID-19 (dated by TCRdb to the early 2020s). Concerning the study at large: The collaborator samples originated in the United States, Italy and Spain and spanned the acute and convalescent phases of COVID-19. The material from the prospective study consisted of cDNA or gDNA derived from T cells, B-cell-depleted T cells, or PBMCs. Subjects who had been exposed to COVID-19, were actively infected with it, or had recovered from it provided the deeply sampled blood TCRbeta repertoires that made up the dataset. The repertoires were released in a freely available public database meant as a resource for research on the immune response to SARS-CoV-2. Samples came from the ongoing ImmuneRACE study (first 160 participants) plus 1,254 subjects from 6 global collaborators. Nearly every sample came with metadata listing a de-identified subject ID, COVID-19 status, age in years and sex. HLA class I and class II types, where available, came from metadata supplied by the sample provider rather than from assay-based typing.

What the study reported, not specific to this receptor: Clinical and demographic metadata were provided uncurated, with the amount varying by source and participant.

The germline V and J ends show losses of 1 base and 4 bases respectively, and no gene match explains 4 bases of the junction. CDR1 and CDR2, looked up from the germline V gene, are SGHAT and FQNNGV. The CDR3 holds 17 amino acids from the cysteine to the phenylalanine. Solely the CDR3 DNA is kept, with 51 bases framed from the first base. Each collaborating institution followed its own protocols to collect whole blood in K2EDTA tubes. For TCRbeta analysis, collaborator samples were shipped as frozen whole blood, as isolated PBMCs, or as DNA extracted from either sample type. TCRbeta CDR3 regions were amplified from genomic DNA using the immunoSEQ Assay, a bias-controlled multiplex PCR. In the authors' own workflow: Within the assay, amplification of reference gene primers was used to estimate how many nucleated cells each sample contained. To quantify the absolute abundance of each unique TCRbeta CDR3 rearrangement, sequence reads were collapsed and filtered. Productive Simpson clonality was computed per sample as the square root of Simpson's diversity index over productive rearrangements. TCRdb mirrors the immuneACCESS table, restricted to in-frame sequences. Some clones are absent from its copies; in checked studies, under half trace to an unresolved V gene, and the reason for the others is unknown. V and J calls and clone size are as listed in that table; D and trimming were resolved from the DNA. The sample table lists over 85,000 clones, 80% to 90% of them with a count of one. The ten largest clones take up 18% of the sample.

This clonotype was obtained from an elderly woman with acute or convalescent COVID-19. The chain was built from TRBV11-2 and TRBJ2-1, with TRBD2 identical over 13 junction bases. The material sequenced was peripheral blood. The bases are TGTGCCAGCAGCTTAGGGACTAGCGGGGGCCCATACAATGAGCAGTTCTTC. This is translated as CASSLGTSGGPYNEQFF.